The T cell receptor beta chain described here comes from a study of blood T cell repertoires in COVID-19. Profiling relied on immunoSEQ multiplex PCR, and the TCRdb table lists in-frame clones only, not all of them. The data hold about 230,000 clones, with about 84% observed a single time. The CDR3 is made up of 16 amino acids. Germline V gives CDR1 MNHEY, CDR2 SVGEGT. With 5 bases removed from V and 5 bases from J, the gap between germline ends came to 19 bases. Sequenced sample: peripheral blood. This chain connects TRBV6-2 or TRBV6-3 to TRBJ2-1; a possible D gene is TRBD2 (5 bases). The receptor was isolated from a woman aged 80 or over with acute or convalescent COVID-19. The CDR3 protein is CASSTQWLGGDNEQFF. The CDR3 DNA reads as TGTGCCAGCAGTACCCAGTGGCTAGGAGGTGACAATGAGCAGTTCTTC.